This entry lists 2 T cell receptor beta chains sequenced from one sample in a study of CD8+CD57+ T cells in acquired aplastic anemia. Researchers used genomic DNA as the template to profile TCR beta VDJ and CDR3. TCRdb fed the reads into MiXCR, producing one record per CDR3 protein. Of about 98,000 distinct CDR3 sequences listed, 55% to 80% are singletons. An expansion of CD8+CD57+ cells by flow cytometry had been shown in patients chosen for sequencing. Sequencing input: sorted CD4+, CD8+, or CD8+CD57+ T cells (not recorded which) from PBMCs. These receptor sequences come from a human donor with aplastic anemia.

This clonotype has just a few counts. V and J are TRBV29-1 and TRBJ2-5; TRBD2 matches 8 bases. Trimming removed 4 bases from V and 5 bases from J; junction bases left unmatched: 9. Germline CDR1 reads SQVTM; CDR2 reads ANQGSEA. The CDR3 totals 14 residues. CDR3 region: CSVGHRGGSETQYF. The CDR3 nucleotides are TGCAGCGTTGGTCATCGGGGGGGGAGCGAGACCCAGTACTTC.

V usage is TRBV25-1 and J usage is TRBJ1-2; TRBD1 agrees at 7 bases. The length of the CDR3 is 15 residues. The J segment lost 3 bases and the V segment lost 1 base, leaving 5 bases of the junction unmatched. From germline, CDR1 is MGHDK and CDR2 SYGVNS. The chain's CDR3 is CASSESGGGDYGYTF. The DNA for the CDR3 is TGTGCCAGCAGTGAATCAGGGGGAGGGGACTATGGCTACACCTTC.